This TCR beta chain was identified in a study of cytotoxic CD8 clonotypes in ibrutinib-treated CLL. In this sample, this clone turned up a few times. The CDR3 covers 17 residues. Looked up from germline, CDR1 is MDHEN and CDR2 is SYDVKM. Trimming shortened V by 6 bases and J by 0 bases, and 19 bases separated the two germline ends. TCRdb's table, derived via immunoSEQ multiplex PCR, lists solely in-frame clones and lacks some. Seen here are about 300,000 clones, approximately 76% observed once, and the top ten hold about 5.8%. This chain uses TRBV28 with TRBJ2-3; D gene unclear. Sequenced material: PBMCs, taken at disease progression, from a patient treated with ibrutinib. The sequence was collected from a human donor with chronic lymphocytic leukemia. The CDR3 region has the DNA TGTGCCAGCAGCGGACGTATCTTAAGGGCTAGCACAGATACGCAGTATTTT. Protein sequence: CASSGRILRASTDTQYF.